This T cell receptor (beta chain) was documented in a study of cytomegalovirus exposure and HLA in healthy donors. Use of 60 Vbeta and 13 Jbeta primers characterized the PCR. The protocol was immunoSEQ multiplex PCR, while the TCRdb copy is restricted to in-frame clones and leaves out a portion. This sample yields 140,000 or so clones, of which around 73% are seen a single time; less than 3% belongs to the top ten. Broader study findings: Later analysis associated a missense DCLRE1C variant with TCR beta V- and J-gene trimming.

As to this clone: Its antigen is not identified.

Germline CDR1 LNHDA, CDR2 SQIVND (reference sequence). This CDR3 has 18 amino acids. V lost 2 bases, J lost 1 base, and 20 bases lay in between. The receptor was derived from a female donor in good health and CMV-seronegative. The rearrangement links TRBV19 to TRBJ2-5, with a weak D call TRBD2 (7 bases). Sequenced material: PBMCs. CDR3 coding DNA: TGTGCCAGTAGTATAAAGACGGGGGCTAGCGGCCTCCAAGAGACCCAGTACTTC. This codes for CASSIKTGASGLQETQYF.